This T cell receptor beta chain was retrieved from a study of blood T cell repertoires in COVID-19. Study in general: The study drew acute and convalescent COVID-19 samples from the United States, Italy and Spain. PBMCs, B-cell-depleted T cells, or T cells provided the cDNA or gDNA that made up the material.

Germline lookup yields CDR1 SEHNR and CDR2 FQNEAQ (reference sequence). This CDR3 has 16 amino acids. With 0 bases clipped from V and 2 bases from J, the junction kept 4 bases outside the gene matches. The data were produced by immunoSEQ multiplex PCR, yet TCRdb's version contains in-frame clones alone and is incomplete. The data show about 59,000 clones, around 79% seen once. The specimen was peripheral blood. The V call is TRBV7-9, the J call TRBJ2-5; TRBD2 agrees at 9 bases. The sequence was obtained from a human donor in a cohort sampled during active COVID-19. CDR3: CASSLASGSDQETQYF. CDR3 DNA: TGTGCCAGCAGCTTAGCTAGCGGGAGCGATCAAGAGACCCAGTACTTC.